The 30 T cell receptor beta chains listed next were all sequenced from one sample in a study of identical twins. TCRdb recomputed calls from the 5' RACE reads with MiXCR, one row per CDR3 protein. This sample has more than 650,000 distinct CDR3 sequences, with roughly 6% found just once. The sample taken for sequencing was naive T cells sorted from blood. These TCRs come from a man younger than 30 in good health.

This clonotype was detected many times. The J gene is TRBJ2-1, the V gene TRBV9; no definite D call. Germline loops: CDR1 SGDLS, CDR2 YYNGEE. Trimming removed 4 bases from V and 7 bases from J, with 9 bases in between. This CDR3 contains 12 residues. The CDR3 sequence is CASSPHGNEQFF. The CDR3 region has the DNA TGTGCCAGCAGCCCCCACGGAAATGAGCAGTTCTTC.

This clonotype appeared many times. The rearrangement joins TRBV5-1 to TRBJ2-5, with 14 bases fitting TRBD2. Germline V gives CDR1 SGHRS, CDR2 YFSETQ. The V segment lost 4 bases and the J segment 6 bases; nucleotides outside the gene matches: 8. The CDR3 is 16 amino acids. This chain's CDR3 is CASSPGTSGRVKTQYF. For the CDR3, the DNA is TGCGCCAGCAGCCCAGGGACTAGCGGGAGAGTAAAGACCCAGTACTTC.

In this sample, this clonotype turned up a few times. The chain uses TRBV6-6 and TRBJ2-3, with D possibly being TRBD1 or TRBD2 (6 bases each). Germline V CDR1 and CDR2: MNHNY, SVGAGI (reference sequence). Trimming stripped 8 bases from V and 2 bases from J, with 11 bases between. This CDR3 is built from 13 residues. The CDR3 DNA is TGTGCCAGCCTCGGGGGCTCCACAGATACGCAGTATTTT. Its protein is CASLGGSTDTQYF.

This clonotype was seen many times. This chain joins TRBV5-6 and TRBJ1-1; D is ambiguous. This CDR3 has 15 amino acids. V gave up 0 bases and J gave up 2 bases, with 11 bases separating them. Per germline, CDR1 SGHDT and CDR2 YYEEEE. Written as DNA, the CDR3 is TGTGCCAGCAGCTTGGCAGGCGGGAGAAACACTGAAGCTTTCTTT. Protein: CASSLAGGRNTEAFF.

The genes are TRBV12-3 or TRBV12-4 and TRBJ1-1; no reliable D call. Trimming removed 8 bases at V and 9 bases at J, with 16 bases between. The CDR3 is 12 amino acids. The CDR3 loop reads CASGMTRRKAFF. In DNA, the CDR3 is TGTGCCAGCGGAATGACAAGACGGAAAGCTTTCTTT.

Worth noting for this clonotype: The conserved closing phenylalanine or tryptophan is absent in this CDR3, likely reflecting a read error. This sequence joins TRBV12-3 or TRBV12-4 and TRBJ1-1; D is unclear. The CDR3 contains 17 residues. V gave up 2 bases and J gave up 0 bases, with 16 bases separating them. The CDR3: CASSLWGPTPMNTEAFI. CDR3 in DNA: TGTGCCAGCAGTTTATGGGGTCCGACTCCCATGAACACTGAAGCTTTCATT.

The chain links TRBV6-1 to TRBJ1-1; TRBD1 agrees at 8 bases. Germline V CDR1 and CDR2: MNHNS, SASEGT. Trimming took 6 bases from V and 5 from J; bases not matched to a gene: 14. This CDR3 region has 16 residues. CDR3: CASSHGQGRGRTEAFF. The CDR3 nucleotides read TGTGCCAGCAGCCACGGACAGGGAAGAGGTAGAACTGAAGCTTTCTTT.

In this sample, this clonotype turned up many times. The rearrangement uses TRBV28 and TRBJ2-7; D is perhaps TRBD2 (6 bases). CDR3 length: 14 residues. Germline-derived CDR1 and CDR2 are MDHEN and SYDVKM. V was cut by 3 bases and J by 0 bases, with 9 bases left in between. This CDR3 reads CASSFLRGSYEQYF. The DNA for the CDR3 is TGTGCCAGCAGTTTCTTGCGGGGCTCCTACGAGCAGTACTTC.

This clonotype was seen many times. V gene TRBV4-2 combines with J gene TRBJ2-7, with D uncertain. Trimming stripped 2 bases from V and 3 bases from J, with 11 bases between. This CDR3 has 14 amino acids. CDR1 and CDR2 from the germline V gene are LGHNA and YNFKEQ. The CDR3 region is CASSQIEGFYEQYF. The CDR3 bases are TGTGCCAGCAGCCAAATAGAAGGGTTCTACGAGCAGTACTTC.

This clonotype was seen a few times. This chain joins TRBV7-6 and TRBJ2-2, with 7 bases that match TRBD1. V shed 0 bases and J 1 base; nucleotides not matched to a gene: 2. Germline CDR1 reads SGHVS; CDR2 reads FNYEAQ. This CDR3 is built from 16 residues. CDR3 protein: CASSLAYRGNTGELFF. Here the CDR3 DNA reads TGTGCCAGCAGCTTAGCGTACAGGGGGAACACCGGGGAGCTGTTTTTT.

This clonotype was seen a single time. The chain couples TRBV20-1 to TRBJ2-1; D may match TRBD1 or TRBD2 (6 bases each). Germline CDR1 and CDR2: DFQATT and SNEGSKA (reference sequence). This CDR3 contains 16 residues. V lost 1 base, J lost 2 bases, and 15 bases lay in between. This chain's CDR3 is CSARVRGGLAYNEQFF. CDR3 sequence (DNA): TGCAGTGCTAGAGTCCGTGGGGGGCTGGCCTACAATGAGCAGTTCTTC.

This clonotype was found many times. This chain joins TRBV20-1 and TRBJ2-7; 9 bases agree with TRBD2. The length of the CDR3 is 14 residues. V shed 2 bases, J shed 7 bases, and the junction held 9 bases outside the gene matches. Germline loops: CDR1 DFQATT, CDR2 SNEGSKA (reference sequence). CDR3 nucleotides: TGCAGTGCTAGAAGTCTGCGGGAGGGCCTTGAGCAGTACTTC. Amino acids: CSARSLREGLEQYF.

The chain's CDR3 is CAISEVASYNEQFF. The CDR3, as DNA: TGTGCCATCAGTGAGGTGGCCTCCTACAATGAGCAGTTCTTC. This chain uses TRBV10-3 with TRBJ2-1; D is unclear. With 2 bases removed from V and 0 bases from J, the gap between germline ends came to 5 bases. The CDR3 length is 14 residues. Germline lookup yields CDR1 ENHRY and CDR2 SYGVKD.

A few counts support this clonotype. CDR3 sequence: CASSPSGRHDEQYF. As DNA, the CDR3 is TGTGCCAGCAGTCCTAGCGGGAGGCACGACGAGCAGTACTTC. This chain uses TRBV12-3 or TRBV12-4 with TRBJ2-7; TRBD2 aligns across 11 bases. V shed 5 bases, J shed 5 bases, and the junction held 5 bases outside the gene matches. The CDR3 is made up of 14 amino acids.

This chain connects TRBV29-1 to TRBJ2-7, with TRBD2 matching over 8 bases. This CDR3 has 13 residues. Germline V gene sequence: CDR1 SQVTM, CDR2 ANQGSEA. J lost 1 base, V lost 5 bases, and 4 bases had no gene match. This chain's CDR3 is CSVLAGKSYEQYF. The CDR3, as DNA: TGCAGCGTTTTAGCGGGAAAGTCCTACGAGCAGTACTTC.

The chain employs TRBV4-2 and TRBJ2-1; the D is unclear. V was clipped by 1 base and J by 7 bases, with 11 bases between them. The length of the CDR3 is 14 residues. Germline V gene sequence: CDR1 LGHNA, CDR2 YNFKEQ. DNA of the CDR3: TGTGCCAGCAGCCAAGGGCTAGTAAGGAATGAGCAGTTCTTC. Amino acids: CASSQGLVRNEQFF.

This clonotype was seen ten or more times. The chain combines TRBV24-1 with TRBJ2-2; D might be TRBD2 (6 bases). This CDR3 has 17 amino acids. V was pared by 3 bases and J by 2 bases, with 15 bases between. Germline V gene sequence: CDR1 KGHDR, CDR2 SFDVKD. As DNA, the CDR3 is TGTGCCACCAGTGATCCTAAGACTAGACTAAACACCGGGGAGCTGTTTTTT. Protein product: CATSDPKTRLNTGELFF.

The rearrangement uses TRBV19 and TRBJ1-1, with 8 nucleotides matching TRBD1. This CDR3 contains 14 residues. V lost 7 bases, J lost 5 bases, and 9 bases stayed unmatched. Germline V lookup: CDR1 LNHDA, CDR2 SQIVND (reference sequence). The CDR3 coding sequence is TGTGCCAGTAACCGGCAGGGGGCTTGGACTGAAGCTTTCTTT. It is translated as CASNRQGAWTEAFF.

This CDR3 reads CASSIGSGTNNEQFF. The CDR3 DNA reads TGTGCCAGTAGTATTGGTAGCGGGACGAACAATGAGCAGTTCTTC. The rearrangement links TRBV19 to TRBJ2-1; TRBD2 matches 8 bases. The germline gives CDR1 LNHDA, CDR2 SQIVND (reference sequence). This CDR3 contains 15 residues. The J segment lost 5 bases and the V segment lost 3 bases, leaving 6 bases of the junction unmatched.

This clonotype was detected only a few times. The chain has TRBV7-2 and TRBJ2-7; D is unresolved. Trimming removed 2 bases from V and 2 bases from J, with 10 bases in between. The CDR3 runs 14 residues. Germline V gene lookup returns CDR1 SGHTA and CDR2 FQGNSA. This CDR3 reads CASSLSPGPYEQYV. DNA of the CDR3: TGTGCCAGCAGCTTATCCCCTGGCCCCTACGAGCAGTACGTC.

The rearrangement uses TRBV7-9 and TRBJ2-5, with 8 bases aligning to TRBD1. CDR1 SEHNR and CDR2 FQNEAQ come from the germline V gene (reference sequence). CDR3 size: 15 residues. J gave up 4 bases and V 6 bases, and 10 bases lay outside the gene matches. CDR3 in DNA: TGTGCCAGCAGGGATAGGACAGGGTGGGGAGAGACCCAGTACTTC. Protein: CASRDRTGWGETQYF.

This chain connects TRBV5-6 to TRBJ2-2; D remains unclear. Germline CDR1 reads SGHDT; CDR2 reads YYEEEE. The CDR3 length is 14 residues. V was cut by 7 bases and J by 3 bases, with 13 bases left in between. In nucleotides, the CDR3 is TGTGCCAGCTCCCCGCGGCAGGACACCGGGGAGCTGTTTTTT. This sequence encodes CASSPRQDTGELFF.

V gene TRBV11-2 combines with J gene TRBJ2-1, with 11 bases matching TRBD2. This CDR3 is built from 16 residues. Per the germline V gene, CDR1 is SGHAT and CDR2 is FQNNGV. V lost 6 bases to trimming and J lost 8 bases; unmatched junction nucleotides: 12. The DNA for the CDR3 is TGTGCCAGCAGAAGACTAGCGGGACCCGTTCTACATGAGCAGTTCTTC. This sequence encodes CASRRLAGPVLHEQFF.

This clonotype was recorded at least ten times. The V and J genes are TRBV27 and TRBJ2-5; no reliable D call. The germline V and J ends were trimmed by 7 bases and 5 bases, with 14 bases remaining between them. The CDR3 is 13 residues long. Germline V gene lookup returns CDR1 MNHEY and CDR2 SMNVEV (reference sequence). CDR3 coding DNA: TGTGCCAGCACGACCGGACCCGGGGAGACCCAGTACTTC. This sequence encodes CASTTGPGETQYF.

This clonotype was recorded many times. The chain carries TRBV15 and TRBJ1-5; TRBD1 aligns across 9 bases. The CDR3 is made up of 13 amino acids. Germline CDR1 reads LNHNV; CDR2 reads YYDKDF (reference sequence). V gave up 5 bases and J gave up 7 bases; unmatched junction bases: 3. The CDR3 protein is CATSAGTGQPQHF. As DNA, the CDR3 is TGTGCCACCAGCGCGGGGACAGGGCAGCCCCAGCATTTT.

The chain is built from TRBV21-1 and TRBJ2-2; the table names TRBD2, a call not compared with the DNA. TRBV21-1 is termed a pseudogene. The CDR3 runs 17 residues. This chain's CDR3 is CARARGMGTNNTGELFF. DNA for the CDR3: TGTGCCAGGGCTAGGGGGATGGGGACAAATAACACCGGGGAGCTGTTTTTT.

This clonotype was picked up many times. The V and J genes are TRBV24-1 and TRBJ2-1, with D possibly being TRBD2 (7 bases). This CDR3 region has 15 residues. V gave up 7 bases and J gave up 0 bases, with 12 bases separating them. Germline V gene data show CDR1 as KGHDR and CDR2 as SFDVKD. The CDR3 loop is CATSGGPSSYNEQFF. CDR3 nucleotides: TGTGCCACCAGCGGGGGGCCCAGCTCCTACAATGAGCAGTTCTTC.

This clonotype was observed a few times. The chain links TRBV3-1 to TRBJ2-1; TRBD1 might be the D (6 bases). Germline V lookup: CDR1 LGHDT, CDR2 YNNKEL (reference sequence). The CDR3 sequence is 16 residues long. The V end lost 0 bases, the J end lost 0 bases, and 9 bases lay between the germline ends. The CDR3 spells CASSQDGQSSYNEQFF. CDR3 DNA: TGTGCCAGCAGCCAAGATGGACAGAGCTCCTACAATGAGCAGTTCTTC.

There are many counts of this clonotype. V usage is TRBV27 and J usage is TRBJ2-7, with TRBD1 matching 9 bases. V trimming: 3 bases; J trimming: 7 bases; junction bases outside the gene matches: 4. The CDR3 sequence is 13 residues long. The germline V gene encodes CDR1 MNHEY and CDR2 SMNVEV (reference sequence). The CDR3 nucleotides are TGTGCCAGCAGTTTTGGACAGGGGTGGGAGCAGTACTTC. As protein: CASSFGQGWEQYF.

This clonotype occurred a few times. The V and J genes are TRBV15 and TRBJ1-2; D is perhaps TRBD1 (5 bases). Trimming removed 6 bases at V and 7 bases at J, with 9 bases between. The CDR3 has 11 residues. Germline CDR1 is LNHNV and CDR2 is YYDKDF (reference sequence). The CDR3 loop reads CATRGTFGYTF. The CDR3 nucleotides read TGTGCCACCAGAGGGACTTTTGGCTACACCTTC.